This entry is about one TCR beta chain. The antigen is undetermined. The sample belongs to a study of long-term antiretroviral therapy in people with HIV. Study findings and constraints: An increase in diversity followed ART, yet levels stayed below transplant donor controls.

Researchers ran immunoSEQ v3.0 at survey level. The method was immunoSEQ multiplex PCR; TCRdb's version includes in-frame clones alone and lacks a portion of them. Altogether around 25,000 clones are present, about 80% being singletons, with the ten largest covering roughly 5%. Specimen: unsorted PBMCs, collected 1.1 years before starting antiretroviral therapy. This TCR was sampled from a woman in her 30s with HIV.

CDR3 loop: CASRAGQGDNEQYV. DNA of the CDR3: TGTGCCAGCAGGGCTGGACAGGGGGACAACGAGCAGTACGTC. The chain joins TRBV6-5 to TRBJ2-7; TRBD1 aligns across 10 bases. J lost 5 bases, V lost 6 bases, and 7 bases had no gene match. Germline V lookup: CDR1 MNHEY, CDR2 SVGAGI. CDR3 length equals 14 residues.